The rows below give T cell receptor beta chains drawn from one sample of a study of cytomegalovirus exposure and HLA in healthy donors. Some clones are missing from TCRdb's copy, which holds only in-frame ones; the method was immunoSEQ multiplex PCR. Of approximately 140,000 clones listed, just under 80% are singletons. The sample comprised PBMCs. Receptor source: a woman aged 18-35 years in good health and CMV-seronegative. CDR3s leave out the opening cysteine and the closing phenylalanine or tryptophan. Each record gives: J gene, V gene, CDR3 protein.

j_call: TRBJ1-1; v_call: TRBV5-1; cdr3_aa: ASSLDTTGTVNTEAF
j_call: TRBJ2-7; v_call: TRBV6-5; cdr3_aa: ASRATGADEQY
j_call: TRBJ2-5; v_call: TRBV7-2; cdr3_aa: ASSLVTLTTSGSRETQY
j_call: TRBJ1-3; v_call: TRBV6-5; cdr3_aa: ASTTSGVSGNTIY
j_call: TRBJ1-3; v_call: TRBV30; cdr3_aa: AWSEPVNTIY
j_call: TRBJ1-4; v_call: TRBV6-1; cdr3_aa: ASNEGTSNEKLF
j_call: TRBJ1-3; v_call: TRBV6-5; cdr3_aa: ASSYGQVSGNTIY
j_call: TRBJ1-2; v_call: TRBV4-1; cdr3_aa: ASSPGGTGGYGYT
j_call: TRBJ2-3; v_call: TRBV6-4; cdr3_aa: ASSAYSHTDTQY
j_call: TRBJ2-3; v_call: TRBV7-2; cdr3_aa: ASSPIAGITDTQY
j_call: TRBJ1-1; v_call: TRBV4-1; cdr3_aa: ASSPLEVNTEAF
j_call: TRBJ2-6; v_call: TRBV6-5; cdr3_aa: ASSYRTGTGANVLT
j_call: TRBJ1-1; v_call: TRBV10-3; cdr3_aa: AISGTGGTEAF
j_call: TRBJ2-7; v_call: TRBV29-1; cdr3_aa: SVVEVARPEQY
j_call: TRBJ2-3; v_call: TRBV30; cdr3_aa: AWSERLAGENTQY
j_call: TRBJ1-5; v_call: TRBV25-1; cdr3_aa: ASRSGTGASNQPQH
j_call: TRBJ1-4; v_call: TRBV4-1; cdr3_aa: ASRPSAATNEKLF
j_call: TRBJ1-1; v_call: TRBV4-1; cdr3_aa: ASSQGAGNTEAF
j_call: TRBJ1-2; v_call: TRBV6-5; cdr3_aa: ASSYGQGLGYT
j_call: TRBJ2-5; v_call: TRBV5-1; cdr3_aa: ASSFTTSGGIVQETQY
j_call: TRBJ2-1; v_call: TRBV5-1; cdr3_aa: ASSLAVGLAGVREQF
j_call: TRBJ2-7; v_call: TRBV7-7; cdr3_aa: ASSLSPQREQY
j_call: TRBJ2-1; v_call: TRBV2; cdr3_aa: ASSRWGRAEGLQF
j_call: TRBJ2-3; v_call: TRBV4-1; cdr3_aa: ASSQVLRATDTQY
j_call: TRBJ1-2; v_call: TRBV29-1; cdr3_aa: SVENSGANYGYT
j_call: TRBJ2-3; v_call: TRBV19; cdr3_aa: ASSGIREVGTDTQY
j_call: TRBJ2-3; v_call: TRBV5-6; cdr3_aa: ASSSPGLAVADTQY
j_call: TRBJ2-2; v_call: TRBV30; cdr3_aa: AWSYPGELF
j_call: TRBJ2-1; v_call: TRBV28; cdr3_aa: ATKRQLAGIRKQF
j_call: TRBJ2-6; v_call: TRBV5-1; cdr3_aa: ASTVSGANVLT
j_call: TRBJ2-7; v_call: TRBV7-2; cdr3_aa: ASSLAYLRFTSGGTYEQY
j_call: TRBJ1-3; v_call: TRBV30; cdr3_aa: AWRGWQGALGNTIY
j_call: TRBJ2-7; v_call: TRBV19; cdr3_aa: ASSPNPGAGLSEQY
j_call: TRBJ2-7; v_call: TRBV20-1; cdr3_aa: SALSRDEQY
j_call: TRBJ2-3; v_call: TRBV19; cdr3_aa: ASSLTSGRVTDTQY
j_call: TRBJ2-1; v_call: TRBV25-1; cdr3_aa: ASTSTSGSYNEQF
j_call: TRBJ2-3; v_call: TRBV5-4; cdr3_aa: ASWGPGGGTDTQY
j_call: TRBJ2-3; v_call: TRBV6-4; cdr3_aa: ASSDSPGVADTQY
j_call: TRBJ2-1; v_call: TRBV6-6; cdr3_aa: ASSPGDYNEQF
j_call: TRBJ1-5; v_call: TRBV11-2; cdr3_aa: ASSLGGGAGQPQH
j_call: TRBJ1-1; v_call: TRBV29-1; cdr3_aa: SVSGHLNTEAF
j_call: TRBJ2-1; v_call: TRBV9; cdr3_aa: ASSPQKNNEQF
j_call: TRBJ2-7; v_call: TRBV7-8; cdr3_aa: ASSLPGLAGAYEQY
j_call: TRBJ2-1; v_call: TRBV13; cdr3_aa: ASSLGGLGNEQF
j_call: TRBJ2-1; v_call: TRBV6-1; cdr3_aa: ASRDRVSYNEQF
j_call: TRBJ2-5; v_call: TRBV7-7; cdr3_aa: ASSLRGREETQY